This T cell receptor beta chain is drawn from a study of blood T cell repertoires in COVID-19. Study details: Samples of COVID-19 (acute and convalescent) were obtained from the United States, Italy and Spain. PBMCs, B-cell-depleted T cells, or T cells provided the cDNA or gDNA that made up the material.

This CDR3 has 20 amino acids. After removal of 0 bases from V and 3 bases from J, the junction contained 16 bases not matched to a gene. The V gene's germline CDR1 is MNHEY and CDR2 SVGEGT. Original processing methods: Reference gene primers were amplified, and this amplification served to estimate nucleated cell counts. Libraries were prepared by immunoSEQ multiplex PCR; TCRdb keeps only in-frame clonotypes and omits some of them. The D gene and trimming were derived from the DNA, and the V and J assignments and clone size from that table. This sample has fewer than 85,000 clones, with approximately 88% found just once.

The chain links TRBV6-2 or TRBV6-3 to TRBJ2-7; 11 bases align to TRBD2. The sequencing sample was made of peripheral blood. This clonotype was obtained from a man aged 50 to 60 with active COVID-19. The CDR3 coding sequence is TGTGCCAGCAGTTACTCCTGGTCAACTAGCGGGAGTCCCCTGGGCTACGAGCAGTACTTC. This gives the protein CASSYSWSTSGSPLGYEQYF.